This TCR beta chain was recovered during a study of cytomegalovirus exposure and HLA in healthy donors. The V and J ends lost 2 bases and 6 bases respectively, with 10 bases between them. In germline, CDR1 is MNHEY, CDR2 SVGAGI. This CDR3 has 13 amino acids. The study, taken as a whole, reports: In a later analysis, TCR beta V- and J-gene trimming was associated with a missense DCLRE1C variant. Both high specificity and high sensitivity reportedly marked the classifier's diagnosis of cytomegalovirus status. TCR beta sequences reportedly predicted the HLA-A and HLA-B alleles of most subjects accurately.

As for this clone: Its matching antigen is unknown.

PCR was performed using 60 Vbeta and 13 Jbeta primers. How the authors handled the data: A follow-up analysis tallied tens of millions of unique TCR beta chains, approximately 10 million shared. The method was immunoSEQ multiplex PCR; TCRdb's version includes in-frame clones alone and lacks a portion of them. Clone size and V and J calls were adopted from that table, with D and trimming inferred from the DNA. The table includes around 230,000 clones, 85% detected once. The chain carries TRBV6-5 and TRBJ1-1; D is undetermined. The source is a girl between 2 and 10 years old in good health and CMV-seronegative. Source material: PBMCs. The CDR3 reads CASSYQAGAEAFF. The CDR3 bases are TGTGCCAGCAGTTACCAGGCCGGGGCTGAAGCTTTCTTT.